Presented here are 20 T cell receptor beta chains from one specimen sequenced in a study of T-cell reconstitution after alpha-beta-depleted transplantation in children. A library of TCRbeta sequences, prepared with unique molecular identifiers, was generated. TCRdb re-analysed the PCR reads in MiXCR, keeping a single row per CDR3 protein. The sample comprises 500,000 to 600,000 distinct CDR3 sequences, about 18% of which are singletons, and approximately 3% rests with the top ten. The starting material was PBMCs from the stem cell graft donor, obtained from the stem cell graft. The source of these receptors is a human donor who donated a stem cell graft to a child with acute lymphoblastic leukemia.

This clonotype was observed many times. V is TRBV9 and J is TRBJ1-2, with D perhaps TRBD1 (6 bases). This CDR3 contains 12 residues. Trimming cost V 7 bases and J 7 bases, with 14 bases left between them. Germline V CDR1 and CDR2: SGDLS, YYNGEE. CDR3 protein: CASARTAGGYTF. DNA for the CDR3: TGTGCCAGCGCACGGACAGCCGGTGGCTACACCTTC.

DNA of the CDR3: TGCGCCAGCAGCCAAGAACCAGGGAAGGGGTACGAGCAGTACTTC. This gives the protein CASSQEPGKGYEQYF. V and J are TRBV4-1 and TRBJ2-7; D is perhaps TRBD1 (5 bases). The germline gives CDR1 MGHRA, CDR2 YSYEKL. V lost 0 bases to trimming and J lost 4 bases, with 13 bases between them. The CDR3 covers 15 residues.

This chain joins TRBV9 and TRBJ2-7; D may match TRBD1 or TRBD2 (5 bases each). The CDR3 length is 17 residues. V lost 3 bases and J lost 4, with 23 bases in between. Per the germline V gene, CDR1 is SGDLS and CDR2 is YYNGEE. The CDR3 spells CASSAGFQGPTAYEQYF. The CDR3 nucleotides are TGTGCCAGCAGCGCGGGGTTCCAGGGTCCTACAGCTTACGAGCAGTACTTC.

V usage is TRBV24-1 and J usage is TRBJ1-1; D perhaps matches TRBD1 (6 bases). V dropped 1 base and J dropped 7 bases, with 12 bases sitting between them. There are 14 residues in the CDR3. CDR1 is KGHDR, CDR2 SFDVKD, per germline. CDR3 sequence reads: CATSDFLEDSEAFF. The CDR3 nucleotides read TGTGCCACCAGTGATTTTCTTGAGGACAGTGAAGCTTTCTTT.

The gene calls are TRBV5-6 and TRBJ2-5, with D possibly called TRBD1 or TRBD2 (6 bases each). Between the trimmed V and J ends, which lost 3 bases and 9 bases, there was a span of 18 bases. Germline V gives CDR1 SGHDT, CDR2 YYEEEE. This CDR3 is 14 amino acids long. This CDR3 reads CASSWGRGLGAQYF. The DNA of the CDR3 is TGTGCCAGCAGCTGGGGCCGGGGGCTCGGGGCCCAGTACTTC. The complete variable domain, with remaining parts taken from reference TRBV5-6 and TRBJ2-5, reads DAGVTQSPTHLIKTRGQQVTLRCSPKSGHDTVSWYQQALGQGPQFIFQYYEEEERQRGNFPDRFSGHQFPNYSSELNVNALLLGDSALYLCASSWGRGLGAQYFGPGTRLLVL.

The gene calls are TRBV29-1 and TRBJ1-4, with D possibly being TRBD1 (5 bases). V was shortened by 3 bases and J by 0 bases, with 5 bases between the two germline ends. From germline, CDR1 is SQVTM and CDR2 ANQGSEA. The CDR3 loop spans 13 amino acids. Written as DNA, the CDR3 is TGCAGCGTTGAGGGGGCAACTAATGAAAAACTGTTTTTT. As protein: CSVEGATNEKLFF.

The chain couples TRBV12-3 or TRBV12-4 to TRBJ1-1; D might be TRBD1 (6 bases). The V end was cut by 7 bases, the J end by 9 bases, with 18 bases between. This CDR3 contains 13 residues. The CDR3 DNA follows: TGTGCCAGCAATGGGTCTTGGGGGCGGAAAGCTTTCTTT. It codes for CASNGSWGRKAFF.

The rearrangement joins TRBV5-1 to TRBJ2-7, with 7 bases lining up with TRBD1. The CDR3 runs 14 residues. Trimming took 0 bases from V and 6 from J; bases not matched to a gene: 6. The germline CDR1 and CDR2 sequences are SGHRS and YFSETQ. CDR3: CASSLGQGLSEQYF. CDR3 nucleotides: TGCGCCAGCAGCTTGGGACAGGGCCTGAGCGAGCAGTACTTC.

This clonotype was counted a few times. V is TRBV20-1 and J is TRBJ2-5; possibly TRBD2 for D (5 bases). The CDR3 loop spans 12 amino acids. Germline V gene data show CDR1 as DFQATT and CDR2 as SNEGSKA (reference sequence). Between the trimmed V and J ends, which lost 6 bases and 2 bases, there was a span of 10 bases. This chain's CDR3 is CSALTRQETQYF. CDR3 DNA: TGCAGTGCACTCACTAGACAAGAGACCCAGTACTTC.

In this sample, this clonotype turned up a few times. This chain uses TRBV27 with TRBJ2-3; D is ambiguous. The CDR3 sequence is 13 residues long. V shed 1 base and J shed 4 bases, with 6 bases lying between them. Germline loops: CDR1 MNHEY, CDR2 SMNVEV (reference sequence). This chain's CDR3 is CASSLWLADTQYF. CDR3 DNA: TGTGCCAGCAGTTTATGGTTGGCAGATACGCAGTATTTT.

This clonotype was counted only a few times. This chain connects TRBV7-9 to TRBJ1-1; maybe TRBD1 (6 bases). V lost 5 bases, J lost 6 bases, and 10 bases lay in between. The CDR3 is 12 amino acids. In germline, CDR1 is SEHNR, CDR2 FQNEAQ (reference sequence). Written as DNA, the CDR3 is TGTGCCAGCAGCCCGGGGACATCTGAAGCTTTCTTT. This translates into CASSPGTSEAFF.

V and J are TRBV5-1 and TRBJ2-7, with 7 positions matching TRBD2. The junction had 10 bases not matched to a gene; V was cut back by 7 bases and J by 6 bases. Germline V CDR1 and CDR2: SGHRS, YFSETQ. This CDR3 has 13 residues. In DNA, the CDR3 is TGCGCCAGCCGTTCCGAGGCGGGAGCCGAGCAGTACTTC. Residues: CASRSEAGAEQYF.

This clonotype was counted a few times. The chain uses TRBV7-9 and TRBJ1-5; 8 bases are shared with TRBD1. This CDR3 comprises 16 residues. Unmatched junction bases numbered 6, after V lost 3 bases and J lost 2 bases. The V gene's germline CDR1 is SEHNR and CDR2 FQNEAQ (reference sequence). The CDR3 DNA reads as TGTGCCAGCAGCTTTGGGGGACAGGTTGGCAATCAGCCCCAGCATTTT. The encoded protein is CASSFGGQVGNQPQHF.

A word on this clonotype: Germline is not matched at one junction end, which may reflect a read error. The chain joins TRBV20-1 to TRBJ1-2; 10 nucleotides align to TRBD1. The CDR3 contains 15 residues. Per the germline V gene, CDR1 is DFQATT and CDR2 is SNEGSKA (reference sequence). The CDR3 DNA reads as TGCTGTGCTAGAGCGACCGGGACAGGGGTTTTTGGCTACACCTTC. Amino acid sequence: CCARATGTGVFGYTF.

J is TRBJ2-1 and V is TRBV6-1, with 12 bases aligning to TRBD2. CDR1 MNHNS and CDR2 SASEGT come from the germline V gene. V lost 6 bases and J lost 8; bases outside the gene matches: 8. The CDR3 covers 15 residues. CDR3 amino acids: CASSPRLAGVDEQFF. CDR3 nucleotide sequence: TGTGCCAGCAGCCCGCGACTAGCGGGAGTGGATGAGCAGTTCTTC.

V and J are TRBV5-1 and TRBJ1-5; the match to TRBD1 covers 8 bases. V lost 4 bases and J lost 2; bases outside the gene matches: 11. The CDR3 totals 17 residues. CDR1 and CDR2 from the germline V gene are SGHRS and YFSETQ. CDR3 region: CASSIGTGPLGNQPQHF. CDR3 nucleotide sequence: TGCGCCAGCAGCATCGGGACAGGCCCCTTGGGCAATCAGCCCCAGCATTTT. The variable domain in full, with the rest retrieved from reference TRBV5-1 and TRBJ1-5, is KAGVTQTPRYLIKTRGQQVTLSCSPISGHRSVSWYQQTPGQGLQFLFEYFSETQRNKGNFPGRFSGRQFSNSRSEMNVSTLELGDSALYLCASSIGTGPLGNQPQHFGDGTRLSIL.

This clonotype was recorded many times. The chain joins TRBV5-5 to TRBJ2-7, with D uncertain. The ends were cut back, 4 bases at V and 2 bases at J, with 10 bases in the middle. CDR3 length: 13 residues. Germline V gene lookup returns CDR1 SGHKS and CDR2 YYEKEE (reference sequence). In nucleotides, the CDR3 is TGTGCCAGCAGCGCCTCTACGGCCTACGAGCAGTACTTC. It specifies CASSASTAYEQYF. Complete variable domain (other parts from reference TRBV5-5 and TRBJ2-7): DAGVTQSPTHLIKTRGQQVTLRCSPISGHKSVSWYQQVLGQGPQFIFQYYEKEERGRGNFPDRFSARQFPNYSSELNVNALLLGDSALYLCASSASTAYEQYFGPGTRLTVT.

The chain joins TRBV20-1 to TRBJ2-7, with D uncertain. The germline V gene encodes CDR1 DFQATT and CDR2 SNEGSKA (reference sequence). Trimming took 2 bases from V and 2 from J, leaving 13 bases between them. CDR3 length: 14 amino acids. In DNA form, the CDR3 reads TGCAGTGCTAGACAGCGCTCGGCCGCCTACGAGCAGTACTTC. As protein: CSARQRSAAYEQYF.

The chain uses TRBV20-1 and TRBJ2-3; D not resolved. The CDR3 totals 17 residues. V shed 6 bases and J shed 2 bases, with 24 bases lying between them. Looked up from germline, CDR1 is DFQATT and CDR2 is SNEGSKA (reference sequence). The CDR3 region has the DNA TGCAGTGCGCCCCCAAATTCTAGAGGAGTGGCCACAGATACGCAGTATTTT. Its translation: CSAPPNSRGVATDTQYF.

A remark on this clonotype: Germline is not matched at one junction end, which may reflect a read error. This chain joins TRBV5-1 and TRBJ2-7; TRBD1 matches 8 bases. The CDR3 is 13 amino acids. Germline V lookup: CDR1 SGHRS, CDR2 YFSETQ. The CDR3 sequence: CASSASGGYDQYF. In DNA form, the CDR3 reads TGCGCCAGCAGCGCTTCAGGGGGCTACGACCAGTACTTC.